This T cell receptor beta chain comes out of a study of T-cell memory formation after mild COVID-19. Background on the study: Largely, the TCR clusters proved donor specific. Study findings and constraints: The study detected some responding clones in pre-infection memory, suggesting cross-reactive memory joined. CD4+ contracting clones were found mainly in CM and EM, and CD8+ ones in EMRA. There was a balanced CD4/CD8 profile in clones contracting day 15 to 85, and later expanders leaned CD4+.

This clonotype was observed at least ten times. The antigen remains undetermined. Via MiXCR, TCRdb re-called the 5' RACE reads, giving one row per CDR3 protein. The sample lists just over 350,000 distinct CDR3 sequences, approximately 14% occurring once. Trimming removed 2 bases at V and 3 bases at J, with 8 bases between. The CDR3 covers 13 residues. Sequences were obtained from PBMCs or a T cell subset sorted from them (not recorded which). This sequence was found in a man younger than 30 who had mild COVID-19 (a few samples of this study predate the infection). Cell type and time point are not known. V and J are TRBV12-3 or TRBV12-4 and TRBJ2-7, with unresolved D. The CDR3 region has the DNA TGTGCCAGCAGTTTAACAACGAGCTACGAGCAGTACTTC. It codes for CASSLTTSYEQYF.